The rows below give T cell receptor beta chains drawn from one sample of a study of T cell responses to AZD1222 COVID-19 vaccine. Clones were read by immunoSEQ multiplex PCR, and TCRdb kept only the in-frame ones, dropping some. This repertoire shows some 150,000 clones, roughly 80% found once; its top ten account for over 4%. The input for sequencing was peripheral blood, taken on day 0 of MenACWY control vaccination. The source is an adult in good health. The CDR3 runs from the conserved cysteine through the conserved F or W. The D gene is left open where the match is weak. The size field is filled for only some rows; it gives once, few, many or a size class.

cdr3_aa,cdr3_nt,d_call,clone_size,v_call,j_call
CASSAKPGTGELFF,TGTGCCAGCAGCGCAAAGCCCGGGACCGGGGAGCTGTTTTTT,NA,NA,TRBV6-6,TRBJ2-2
CAWSAQLRETQYF,TGTGCCTGGAGTGCCCAGCTAAGAGAGACCCAGTACTTC,NA,NA,TRBV30,TRBJ2-5
CAQLQGPATEAFF,TGTGCCCAATTACAGGGGCCGGCCACTGAAGCTTTCTTT,TRBD1,NA,TRBV6-5,TRBJ1-1
CASSQGGFRLGYHQPQHF,TGCGCCAGCAGCCAAGGTGGGTTTCGATTGGGGTATCATCAGCCCCAGCATTTT,NA,NA,TRBV4-1,TRBJ1-5
CASSRDREAYTEAFF,TGTGCCAGCAGTCGGGACAGGGAGGCCTACACTGAAGCTTTCTTT,TRBD1,once,TRBV5-4,TRBJ1-1
CASSEFLSLNTEAFF,TGTGCCAGCAGTGAATTTTTGTCGCTGAACACTGAAGCTTTCTTT,NA,NA,TRBV2,TRBJ1-1
CASSEEGTGGEKLFF,TGTGCCAGCAGTGAAGAGGGGACAGGGGGTGAAAAACTGTTTTTT,TRBD1,NA,TRBV6-1,TRBJ1-4
CASSPGGEWEKLFF,TGTGCCAGCAGCCCTGGAGGGGAGTGGGAAAAACTGTTTTTT,NA,NA,TRBV6-6,TRBJ1-4
CASSVSAALTVGGEQFF,TGTGCCAGCAGCGTAAGCGCGGCCCTCACCGTAGGGGGTGAGCAGTTCTTC,NA,NA,TRBV9,TRBJ2-1
CASSWDKGRTQYF,TGTGCCAGCAGCTGGGACAAGGGGAGGACGCAGTATTTT,NA,NA,TRBV7-3,TRBJ2-3
CASSPGHNTGELFF,TGTGCCAGCAGTCCGGGACATAACACCGGGGAGCTGTTTTTT,NA,NA,TRBV7-3,TRBJ2-2
CASTGTGVTGELFF,TGCGCCAGCACCGGGACAGGGGTCACCGGGGAGCTGTTTTTT,TRBD1,NA,TRBV5-1,TRBJ2-2
CASSLGGSGYNEQFF,TGTGCCAGCAGCTTGGGAGGGTCGGGCTACAATGAGCAGTTCTTC,NA,NA,TRBV5-5,TRBJ2-1
CASTTRPGANNSPLHF,TGTGCCAGCACCACTCGGCCAGGGGCGAATAATTCACCCCTCCACTTT,NA,NA,TRBV5-5,TRBJ1-6
CASRGGSYGYTF,TGTGCCAGCCGGGGAGGTAGCTATGGCTACACCTTC,NA,NA,TRBV27,TRBJ1-2
CASSIGQGGGQPQHF,TGTGCCAGTAGTATCGGGCAGGGAGGAGGTCAGCCCCAGCATTTT,NA,few,TRBV19,TRBJ1-5
CASSLLQGAGGYTF,TGTGCCAGCAGCCTTCTACAGGGGGCGGGTGGCTACACCTTC,TRBD1,NA,TRBV6-5,TRBJ1-2
CASSTTSYWGETQYF,TGTGCCAGTAGTACGACTAGCTATTGGGGAGAGACCCAGTACTTC,TRBD2,NA,TRBV19,TRBJ2-5
CASSAKYEQYF,TGTGCCAGCTCGGCCAAATACGAGCAGTACTTC,NA,NA,TRBV18,TRBJ2-7
CARPGQGFPESYEQYF,TGTGCCAGACCGGGACAGGGGTTTCCCGAATCCTACGAGCAGTACTTC,TRBD1,NA,TRBV7-3,TRBJ2-7
CASSLGTVIGKNIQYF,TGTGCCAGCAGCTTAGGCACAGTGATTGGCAAAAACATTCAGTACTTC,NA,NA,TRBV7-8,TRBJ2-4
CASSQSIGAGGTDTQYF,TGCGCCAGCAGTCAATCTATAGGTGCGGGGGGTACAGATACGCAGTATTTT,TRBD2,NA,TRBV23-1,TRBJ2-3
CASSLGGYNNEQFF,TGTGCCAGCAGCTTAGGGGGGTACAACAATGAGCAGTTCTTC,NA,NA,TRBV7-9,TRBJ2-1
CASSVEPTGRETQYF,TGTGCCAGCAGCGTAGAACCGACAGGGCGGGAGACCCAGTACTTC,TRBD1,NA,TRBV9,TRBJ2-5
CASTRQAANYGYTF,TGTGCCAGTACCCGACAGGCAGCTAACTATGGCTACACCTTC,NA,NA,TRBV19,TRBJ1-2
CSVSGGAHNEKLFF,TGCAGCGTCTCAGGCGGGGCCCATAATGAAAAACTGTTTTTT,NA,once,TRBV29-1,TRBJ1-4
CASSPLGGGESRNIQYF,TGTGCCAGCTCACCCCTGGGGGGGGGAGAGTCGAGAAACATTCAGTACTTC,TRBD2,NA,TRBV18,TRBJ2-4
CSVEQGARYRETQYF,TGCAGCGTTGAGCAGGGGGCGCGATATCGGGAGACCCAGTACTTC,TRBD1,few,TRBV29-1,TRBJ2-5
CASSSWTGVGNSPLHF,TGTGCCAGCAGCTCCTGGACAGGGGTAGGCAATTCACCCCTCCACTTT,TRBD1,NA,TRBV5-4,TRBJ1-6
CASGTGGGYTF,TGTGCCAGCGGGACAGGCGGGGGCTACACCTTC,TRBD1,NA,TRBV11-2,TRBJ1-2
CSAYSRGHSNQPQHF,TGCAGCGCCTACTCCAGGGGCCACTCCAATCAGCCCCAGCATTTT,NA,once,TRBV29-1,TRBJ1-5
CASGPGLAGGRETQYF,TGTGCCAGCGGTCCGGGACTAGCGGGGGGACGAGAGACCCAGTACTTC,TRBD2,NA,TRBV28,TRBJ2-5
CASSERATNEKLFF,TGTGCCAGCAGTGAGCGAGCAACTAATGAAAAACTGTTTTTT,NA,once,TRBV25-1,TRBJ1-4
CSASPQPPGQGDRNYGYTF,TGCAGTGCTAGTCCCCAACCCCCGGGACAGGGGGACAGGAACTATGGCTACACCTTC,TRBD1,NA,TRBV20-1,TRBJ1-2
CASSQDGQRQAFF,TGCGCCAGCAGCCAAGATGGCCAAAGACAAGCTTTCTTT,NA,once,TRBV4-1,TRBJ1-1
CSVDNRRNTDTQYF,TGCAGCGTTGATAACAGGCGTAACACAGATACGCAGTATTTT,NA,NA,TRBV29-1,TRBJ2-3
CASSLSAPDRNQPQHF,TGTGCCAGCAGCTTATCCGCGCCGGATCGCAATCAGCCCCAGCATTTT,NA,NA,TRBV7-6,TRBJ1-5
CASSLGLAGGQYTQYF,TGCGCCAGCAGCCTCGGACTAGCGGGGGGGCAATATACGCAGTATTTT,TRBD2,NA,TRBV5-1,TRBJ2-3
CASSIVYLGQMNTEAFF,TGTGCCAGTAGTATAGTCTATCTGGGACAGATGAACACTGAAGCTTTCTTT,TRBD1,NA,TRBV19,TRBJ1-1
CASSFRRDRGDTIYF,TGTGCCAGCAGCTTCCGCCGGGACAGGGGAGACACCATATATTTT,TRBD1,many,TRBV7-6,TRBJ1-3
CASSFVISNQPQHF,TGTGCCAGCAGTTTTGTCATTAGCAATCAGCCCCAGCATTTT,NA,NA,TRBV28,TRBJ1-5
CSAGLAGEQYF,TGCAGTGCTGGACTAGCGGGGGAGCAGTACTTC,TRBD2,NA,TRBV20-1,TRBJ2-7
CASSLKGRGREDEKLFF,TGTGCCAGCAGCTTAAAAGGCAGGGGGCGCGAGGATGAAAAACTGTTTTTT,TRBD1,once,TRBV7-6,TRBJ1-4
CASRLAIAVGGSTDTQYF,TGTGCCAGCAGACTGGCCATAGCGGTTGGGGGTAGCACAGATACGCAGTATTTT,NA,NA,TRBV5-6,TRBJ2-3